This T cell receptor (beta chain) was sequenced for a study of tumor-infiltrating lymphocytes in primary liver carcinoma. Study summary: Spanning 4.2 to 10 cm, the tumors were T1-T3 N0M0.

Findings of the study overall: Only about 8-25% of top clones spanned all five tumor regions.

DNA and RNA were both co-extracted from approximately 22-30 mg of bulk tissue that had not been sorted. Donors underwent surgery for histopathologically diagnosed primary liver carcinoma. To note about this clonotype: Its antigen is unidentified. This may stem from a read error, because a much larger clone lies one nucleotide away.

Germline V gene lookup returns CDR1 MDHEN and CDR2 SYDVKM. The CDR3 loop spans 15 amino acids. TCR beta cDNA was prepared out of roughly 500 ng total RNA by means of a constant-region primer. For TCR beta, libraries were produced by three nested multiplex PCR rounds using slightly modified ARM-PCR. Two initial PCR rounds of roughly 10 cycles each paired TRBV1-TRBV30 forward primers with a C-beta reverse primer. TCRdb analysed the multiplex PCR reads with MiXCR anew, one entry per CDR3 protein. The sample lists roughly 120,000 distinct CDR3 sequences; 60% to 80% were seen once. Sequencing input: liver tumor tissue from sampling region 3. As for subset: tumor region T3, left-lateral pole. The source is a woman in her sixties with primary liver carcinoma and hepatitis B virus infection. The rearrangement joins TRBV28 to TRBJ2-1; 10 nucleotides agree with TRBD2. The CDR3 nucleotides read TGTGTCAGCAGAGTCGGACTAGCGGCCCGAAATGAGCAGTTCTTC. Amino acids: CVSRVGLAARNEQFF.